The text below deals with one T cell receptor beta chain. The clone's antigen remains unknown. Per-nucleotide qualities are absent, and no much larger clonotype sits a single base away. TCRB CDR3 regions were amplified with the immunoSEQ multiplex PCR using forward primers for 54 TRBV segments and reverse primers for 13 TRBJ segments. Pre-culture CD4+ samples were sequenced at deep resolution with a target of approximately 180,000 T cell genomes. Sequencing of the amplicons was done on an Illumina HiSeq System, giving 87 bp reads that spanned the CDR3. On the study's bioinformatics: Reads were corrected for PCR and sequencing errors, and CDR3 regions were defined by alignment to IMGT reference sequences. Template and unique rearrangement counts were estimated using synthetic template pools. Clonality was computed by subtracting Pielou's evenness from 1. Richness was estimated with the Daley-Smith estimator. Repertoire overlap was measured with Morisita's index. Clones present in cultured samples but not detected in the pre-culture repertoire of the same donor were defined as low-abundance clones. As stored in TCRdb, this immuneACCESS dataset retains in-frame rearrangements with V and J assigned. A fraction of the clones does not appear; measured against another copy, unresolved V genes explain less than half of the discrepancy, and the remainder lacks a known reason. V and J calls and clone size are those listed in that table; D and trimming were worked out from the DNA. Present in this sample are over 60,000 clones, roughly 75% of which were seen just once. The ten largest clones capture 1.5% to 2% of the sample.

This sample was taken from a study of T cell repertoires and HLA-DP antigens (dated by TCRdb to between 2018 and 2020). Describing the broader study: Using HeLa cells transduced to present allogeneic HLA-DP, the study set up an in vitro model of CD4+ T cell alloreactivity. An average DNA input of about 0.2 ug was used for sorted CD137+CD4+ samples, compared with 1,200 ng for pre-culture CD4+ samples. The two alloantigens modelled structurally similar versus dissimilar alloantigens, differing from self at one and approximately eleven peptide-binding groove amino acids, respectively. The three donors were two male and one female, with ages ranging from the 18-to-29 to the 60-to-69 age band. The paper's findings and limits, for the study overall: Sorted CD137+ cells showed similar clonality against both alloantigens, at approximately 0.4, which was much higher than the roughly 0.04 seen in pre-culture samples. The naive and memory CD4+ repertoires were not analysed as separate populations. Limitations included only a few donors, a non-physiological HeLa antigen-presenting system, and the use of total CD4+ responder cells. Clones undetected before culture had an average cumulative frequency of 36.3% against one allele and roughly 50% against the other.

V is pared back by 2 bases and J by 2 bases, with 9 bases lying between the germline termini. For CDR1 and CDR2, the germline V gene lists SGHNT and YENEEA. The CDR3 numbers 15 residues from cysteine through phenylalanine. Here the CDR3 DNA is all that survives: 45 bases in frame from base 1. Untouched CD4+ T cells were isolated from Ficoll-separated PBMC through negative selection with magnetic beads, and an average purity of around 98% was reached. Magnetic beads were used to isolate untouched CD4+ T cells from Ficoll-separated PBMC, giving roughly 98% purity with negligible CD8+ contamination. Donors were a few healthy blood donors whose buffy coats supplied peripheral blood mononuclear cells. CMV seronegative status was shared by all three donors. The DNeasy Blood & Tissue Kit was used to extract genomic DNA. For each subject, genomic DNA from sorted CD137+CD4+ cells and from pre-culture CD4+ baseline samples underwent TCRB sequencing.

The chain is assembled from TRBV11-3 and TRBJ2-2; tentative D gene TRBD1, with 5 bases matching. Sequencing input: CD4+ T cells from PBMCs. The receptor comes from a man in his sixties in good health and CMV-seronegative. The CDR3 is CASSLNQGNTGELFF. Here is the DNA: TGTGCCAGCAGCTTAAATCAGGGTAACACCGGGGAGCTGTTTTTT.